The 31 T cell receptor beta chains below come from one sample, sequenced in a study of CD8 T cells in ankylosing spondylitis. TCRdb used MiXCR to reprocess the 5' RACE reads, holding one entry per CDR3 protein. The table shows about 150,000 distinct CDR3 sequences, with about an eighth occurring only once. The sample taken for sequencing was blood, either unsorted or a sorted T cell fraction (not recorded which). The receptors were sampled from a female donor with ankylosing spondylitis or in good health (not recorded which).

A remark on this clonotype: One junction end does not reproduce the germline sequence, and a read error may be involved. The CDR3 coding sequence is TGTGCCAGCAGTGAAGCTGGGACTAGCGGGGGGGAGATAAACACCGGGGAGATGTTTTTT. Its protein product is CASSEAGTSGGEINTGEMFF. The chain couples TRBV6-1 to TRBJ2-2, with TRBD2 matching over 16 bases. CDR1 is MNHNS, CDR2 SASEGT, per germline. The CDR3 spans 20 residues.

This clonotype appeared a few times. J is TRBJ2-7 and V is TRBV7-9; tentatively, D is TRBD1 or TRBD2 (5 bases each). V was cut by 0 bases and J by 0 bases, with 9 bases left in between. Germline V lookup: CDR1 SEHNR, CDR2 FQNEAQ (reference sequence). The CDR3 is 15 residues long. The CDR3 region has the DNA TGTGCCAGCAGCTTAGCCCGGGGCCCCTCCTACGAGCAGTACTTC. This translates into CASSLARGPSYEQYF. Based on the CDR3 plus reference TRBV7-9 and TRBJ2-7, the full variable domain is DTGVSQNPRHKITKRGQNVTFRCDPISEHNRLYWYRQTLGQGPEFLTYFQNEAQLEKSRLLSDRFSAERPKGSFSTLEIQRTEQGDSAMYLCASSLARGPSYEQYFGPGTRLTVT.

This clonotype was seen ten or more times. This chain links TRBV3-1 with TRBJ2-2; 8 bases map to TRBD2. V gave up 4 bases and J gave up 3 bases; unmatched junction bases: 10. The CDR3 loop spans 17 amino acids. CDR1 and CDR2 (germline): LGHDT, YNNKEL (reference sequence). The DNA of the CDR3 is TGTGCCAGCAGCCCCCCACGGGGGGGTGTTGACACCGGGGAGCTGTTTTTT. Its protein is CASSPPRGGVDTGELFF.

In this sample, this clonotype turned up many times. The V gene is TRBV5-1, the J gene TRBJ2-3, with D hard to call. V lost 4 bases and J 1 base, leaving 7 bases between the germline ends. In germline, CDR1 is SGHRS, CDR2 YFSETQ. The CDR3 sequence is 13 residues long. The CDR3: CASSGVGTDTQYF. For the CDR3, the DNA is TGCGCCAGCAGCGGAGTGGGCACAGATACGCAGTATTTT. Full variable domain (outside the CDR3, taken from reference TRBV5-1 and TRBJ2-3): KAGVTQTPRYLIKTRGQQVTLSCSPISGHRSVSWYQQTPGQGLQFLFEYFSETQRNKGNFPGRFSGRQFSNSRSEMNVSTLELGDSALYLCASSGVGTDTQYFGPGTRLTVL.

CDR3 amino acids: CTCSPSTSGRAGNNEQFF. CDR3 bases: TGTACCTGCAGTCCCAGCACTAGCGGGAGGGCCGGAAACAATGAGCAGTTCTTC. The chain links TRBV2 to TRBJ2-1; 13 nucleotides match TRBD2. Per germline, CDR1 SNHLY and CDR2 FYNNEI. The CDR3 is 18 amino acids. The full variable domain, its missing parts supplied by reference TRBV2 and TRBJ2-1, is EPEVTQTPSHQVTQMGQEVILRCVPISNHLYFYWYRQILGQKVEFLVSFYNNEISEKSEIFDDQFSVERPDGSNFTLKIRSTKLEDSAMYFCTCSPSTSGRAGNNEQFFGPGTRLTVL.

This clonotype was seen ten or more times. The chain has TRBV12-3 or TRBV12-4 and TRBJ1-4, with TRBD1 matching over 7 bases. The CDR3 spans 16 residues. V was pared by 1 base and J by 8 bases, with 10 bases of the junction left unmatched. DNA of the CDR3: TGTGCCAGCAGTTTAGGGCGGACTAGCAGGGGGGAAAAACTGTTTTTT. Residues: CASSLGRTSRGEKLFF.

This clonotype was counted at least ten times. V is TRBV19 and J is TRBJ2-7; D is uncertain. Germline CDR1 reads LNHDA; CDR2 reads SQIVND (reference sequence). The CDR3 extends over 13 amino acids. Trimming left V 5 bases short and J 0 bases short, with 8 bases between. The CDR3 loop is CASSVKSSYEQYF. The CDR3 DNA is TGTGCCAGTAGTGTGAAGAGCTCCTACGAGCAGTACTTC.

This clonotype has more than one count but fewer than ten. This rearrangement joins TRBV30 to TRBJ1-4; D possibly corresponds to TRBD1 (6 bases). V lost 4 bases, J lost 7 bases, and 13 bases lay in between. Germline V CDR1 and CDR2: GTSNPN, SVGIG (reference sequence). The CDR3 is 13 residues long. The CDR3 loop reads CAWKQTGIEKLFF. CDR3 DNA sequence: TGTGCCTGGAAGCAAACAGGGATTGAAAAACTGTTTTTT.

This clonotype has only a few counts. The CDR3 region is CASSVQGSSGWDTQYF. The CDR3 region has the DNA TGCGCCAGCAGCGTACAGGGGTCTAGCGGGTGGGATACGCAGTATTTT. This chain links TRBV10-2 with TRBJ2-3; a weak D match, TRBD2 (8 bases). The CDR3 covers 16 residues. Germline-derived CDR1 and CDR2 are WSHSY and SAAADI. V lost 6 bases to trimming and J lost 6 bases, with 22 bases between them.

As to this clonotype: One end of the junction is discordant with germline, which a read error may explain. The CDR3 here is CVSSLSEGETQYF. The CDR3 nucleotides read TGTGTCAGCAGTTTATCCGAGGGGGAGACCCAGTACTTC. The V gene is TRBV12-3 or TRBV12-4, the J gene TRBJ2-5; D is tentatively TRBD1 or TRBD2 (5 bases each). This CDR3 comprises 13 residues.

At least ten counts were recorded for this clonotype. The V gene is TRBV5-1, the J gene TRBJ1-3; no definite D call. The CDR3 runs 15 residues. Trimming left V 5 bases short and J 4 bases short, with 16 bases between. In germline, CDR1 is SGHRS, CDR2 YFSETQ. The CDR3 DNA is TGCGCCAGCAGGACCGGTGTCCTCTACGGAAACACCATATATTTT. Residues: CASRTGVLYGNTIYF.

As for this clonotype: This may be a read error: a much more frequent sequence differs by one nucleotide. DNA of the CDR3: TGTGCCAGCTCACCACAGGTGCGGTACAATGAGCGGTTCTTC. It specifies CASSPQVRYNERFF. V usage is TRBV18 and J usage is TRBJ2-1; D uncertain. The germline V gene encodes CDR1 KGHSH and CDR2 LQKENI. The CDR3 is made up of 14 amino acids.

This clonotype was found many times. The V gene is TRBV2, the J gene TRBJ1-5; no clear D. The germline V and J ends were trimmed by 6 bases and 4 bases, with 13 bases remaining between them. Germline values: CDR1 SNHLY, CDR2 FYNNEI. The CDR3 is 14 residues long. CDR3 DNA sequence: TGTGCCAGCAGCCAAAGTTCCAGGAATCAGCCCCAGCATTTT. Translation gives CASSQSSRNQPQHF.

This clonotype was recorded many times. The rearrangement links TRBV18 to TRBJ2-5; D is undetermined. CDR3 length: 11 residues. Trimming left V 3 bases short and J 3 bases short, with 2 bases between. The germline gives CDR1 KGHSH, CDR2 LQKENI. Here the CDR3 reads CASSPEETQYF. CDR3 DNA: TGTGCCAGCTCACCTGAAGAGACCCAGTACTTC.

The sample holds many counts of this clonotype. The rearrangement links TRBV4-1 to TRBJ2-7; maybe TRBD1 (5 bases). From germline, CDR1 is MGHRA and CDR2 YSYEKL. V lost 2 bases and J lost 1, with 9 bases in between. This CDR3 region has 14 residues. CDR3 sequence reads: CASSQRDRSYEQYF. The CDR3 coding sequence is TGCGCCAGCAGCCAAAGAGACAGATCCTACGAGCAGTACTTC.

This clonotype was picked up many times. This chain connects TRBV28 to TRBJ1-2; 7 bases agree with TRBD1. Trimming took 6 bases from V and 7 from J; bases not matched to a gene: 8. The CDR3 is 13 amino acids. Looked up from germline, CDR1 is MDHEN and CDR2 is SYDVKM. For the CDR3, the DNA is TGTGCCAGCAGCCTCTCAACAGGGGTTGGCTACACCTTC. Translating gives CASSLSTGVGYTF.

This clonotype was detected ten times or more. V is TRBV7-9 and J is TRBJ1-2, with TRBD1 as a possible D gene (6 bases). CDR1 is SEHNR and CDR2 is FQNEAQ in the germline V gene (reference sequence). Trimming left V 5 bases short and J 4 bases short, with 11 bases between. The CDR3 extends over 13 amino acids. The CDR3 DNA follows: TGTGCCAGCAGCCGCCAGGGGATCTATGGCTACACCTTC. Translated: CASSRQGIYGYTF.

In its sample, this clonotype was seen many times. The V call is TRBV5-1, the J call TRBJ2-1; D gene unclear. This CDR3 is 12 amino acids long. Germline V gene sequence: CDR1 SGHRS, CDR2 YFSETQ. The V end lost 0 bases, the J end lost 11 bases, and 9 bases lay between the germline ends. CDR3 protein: CASSLVAEQQFF. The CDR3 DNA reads TGCGCCAGCAGCTTGGTGGCTGAGCAGCAGTTCTTC.

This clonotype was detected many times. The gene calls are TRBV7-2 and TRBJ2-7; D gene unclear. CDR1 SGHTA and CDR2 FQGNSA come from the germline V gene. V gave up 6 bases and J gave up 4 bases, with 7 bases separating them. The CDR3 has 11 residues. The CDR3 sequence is CASSLRYEQYF. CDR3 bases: TGTGCCAGCAGTTTACGGTACGAGCAGTACTTC.

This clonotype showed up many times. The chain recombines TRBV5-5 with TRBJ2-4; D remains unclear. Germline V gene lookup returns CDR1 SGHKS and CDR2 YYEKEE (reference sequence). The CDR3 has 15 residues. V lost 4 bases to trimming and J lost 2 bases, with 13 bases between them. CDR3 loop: CASSPLVRTKNIQYF. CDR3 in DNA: TGTGCCAGCAGCCCCCTGGTGAGGACCAAAAACATTCAGTACTTC.

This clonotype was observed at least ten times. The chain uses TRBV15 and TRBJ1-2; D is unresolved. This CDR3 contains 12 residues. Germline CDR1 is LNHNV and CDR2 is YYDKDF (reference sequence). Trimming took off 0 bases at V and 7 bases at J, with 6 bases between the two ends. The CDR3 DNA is TGTGCCACCAGCAGAGATACCGGTGGCTACACCTTC. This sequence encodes CATSRDTGGYTF.

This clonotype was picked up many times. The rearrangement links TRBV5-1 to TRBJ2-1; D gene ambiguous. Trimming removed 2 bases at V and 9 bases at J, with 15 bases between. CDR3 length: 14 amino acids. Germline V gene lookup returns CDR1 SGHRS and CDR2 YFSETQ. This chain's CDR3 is CASSLRPGETEQFF. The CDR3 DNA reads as TGCGCCAGCAGCTTACGGCCGGGCGAGACTGAGCAGTTCTTC.

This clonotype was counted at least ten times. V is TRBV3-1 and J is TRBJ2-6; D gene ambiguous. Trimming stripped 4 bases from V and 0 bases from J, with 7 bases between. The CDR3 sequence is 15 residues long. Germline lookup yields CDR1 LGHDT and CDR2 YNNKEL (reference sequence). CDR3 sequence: CASSLVSSGANVLTF. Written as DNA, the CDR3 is TGTGCCAGCAGCCTCGTAAGCTCTGGGGCCAACGTCCTGACTTTC.

In DNA form, the CDR3 reads TGCGCCAGTTTGGACAGCTCCATAAACATTCAGTACTTC. Its translation: CASLDSSINIQYF. This chain joins TRBV5-1 and TRBJ2-4, with TRBD1 as a possible D gene (6 bases). In germline, CDR1 is SGHRS, CDR2 YFSETQ. This CDR3 region has 13 residues. Trimming cost V 8 bases and J 6 bases, with 15 bases left between them.

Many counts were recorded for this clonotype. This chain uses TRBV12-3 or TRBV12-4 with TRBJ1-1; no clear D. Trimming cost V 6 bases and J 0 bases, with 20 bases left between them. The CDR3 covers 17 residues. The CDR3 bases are TGTGCCAGCAGAAAACATGGGAGCCTCCCCATGAACACTGAAGCTTTCTTT. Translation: CASRKHGSLPMNTEAFF.

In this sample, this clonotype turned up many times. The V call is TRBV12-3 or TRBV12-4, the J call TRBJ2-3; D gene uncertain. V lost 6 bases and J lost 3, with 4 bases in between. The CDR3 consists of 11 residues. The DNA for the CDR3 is TGTGCCAGCAGCCTGACAGATACGCAGTATTTT. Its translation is CASSLTDTQYF.

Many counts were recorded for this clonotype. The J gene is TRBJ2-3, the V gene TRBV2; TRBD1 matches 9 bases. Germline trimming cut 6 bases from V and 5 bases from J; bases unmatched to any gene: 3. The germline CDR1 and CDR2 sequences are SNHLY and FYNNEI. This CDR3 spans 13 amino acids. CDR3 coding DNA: TGTGCCAGCAGGACAGGGGGGAGAGATACGCAGTATTTT. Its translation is CASRTGGRDTQYF.

The CDR3 spells CASSFPPGGGADEQFF. CDR3 in DNA: TGTGCCAGCAGTTTCCCTCCAGGGGGGGGGGCGGATGAGCAGTTCTTC. This chain uses TRBV28 with TRBJ2-1; TRBD1 or TRBD2 may be the D gene (7 bases each). V gave up 3 bases and J gave up 8 bases, with 20 bases separating them. CDR3 length equals 16 residues. CDR1 MDHEN and CDR2 SYDVKM come from the germline V gene.

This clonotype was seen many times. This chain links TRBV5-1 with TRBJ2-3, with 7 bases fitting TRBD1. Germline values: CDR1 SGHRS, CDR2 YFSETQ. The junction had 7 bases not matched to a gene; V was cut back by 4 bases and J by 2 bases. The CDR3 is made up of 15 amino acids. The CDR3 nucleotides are TGCGCCAGCAGCCTCCGGGACAGAAACACAGATACGCAGTATTTT. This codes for CASSLRDRNTDTQYF.

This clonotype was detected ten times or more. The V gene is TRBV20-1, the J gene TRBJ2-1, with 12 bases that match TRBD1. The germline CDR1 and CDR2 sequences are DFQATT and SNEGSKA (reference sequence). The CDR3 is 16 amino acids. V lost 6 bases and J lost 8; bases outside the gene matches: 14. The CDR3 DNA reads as TGCAGTGCGCGATCGCCCGGGACAGGGGGCCTGGATGAGCAGTTCTTC. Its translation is CSARSPGTGGLDEQFF.

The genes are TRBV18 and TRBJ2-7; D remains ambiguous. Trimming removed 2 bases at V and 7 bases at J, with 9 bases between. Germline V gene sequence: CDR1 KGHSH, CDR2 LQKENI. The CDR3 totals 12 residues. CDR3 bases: TGTGCCAGCTCACCAGGGATGTCGGAGCAGTACTTC. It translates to CASSPGMSEQYF.